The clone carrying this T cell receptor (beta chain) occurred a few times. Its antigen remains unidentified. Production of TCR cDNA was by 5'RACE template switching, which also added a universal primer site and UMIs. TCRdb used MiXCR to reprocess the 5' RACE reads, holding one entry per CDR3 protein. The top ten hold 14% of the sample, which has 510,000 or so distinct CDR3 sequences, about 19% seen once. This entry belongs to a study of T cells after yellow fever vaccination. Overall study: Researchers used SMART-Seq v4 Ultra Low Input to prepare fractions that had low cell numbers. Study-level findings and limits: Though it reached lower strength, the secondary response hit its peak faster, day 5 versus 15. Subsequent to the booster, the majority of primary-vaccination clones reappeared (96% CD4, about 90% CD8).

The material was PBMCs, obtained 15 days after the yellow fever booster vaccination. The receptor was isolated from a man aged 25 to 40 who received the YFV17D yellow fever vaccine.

This chain's CDR3 is CASGRAWETQYF. The CDR3 DNA follows: TGTGCCAGCGGGAGGGCCTGGGAGACCCAGTACTTC. V is TRBV27 and J is TRBJ2-5; 7 bases fit TRBD2. Germline loops: CDR1 MNHEY, CDR2 SMNVEV (reference sequence). With 8 bases clipped from V and 5 bases from J, the junction kept 5 bases outside the gene matches. This CDR3 comprises 12 residues.